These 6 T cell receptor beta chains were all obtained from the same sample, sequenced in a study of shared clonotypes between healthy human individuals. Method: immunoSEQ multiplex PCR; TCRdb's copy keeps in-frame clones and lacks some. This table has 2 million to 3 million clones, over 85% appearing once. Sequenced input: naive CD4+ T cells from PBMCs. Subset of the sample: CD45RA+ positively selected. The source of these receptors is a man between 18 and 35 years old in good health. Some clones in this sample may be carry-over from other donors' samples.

CDR3: CAWSPGINYGYTF. The DNA of the CDR3 is TGTGCCTGGAGTCCAGGGATCAACTATGGCTACACCTTC. This chain connects TRBV30 to TRBJ1-2, with D maybe TRBD1 (5 bases). V lost 2 bases to trimming and J lost 2 bases, with 9 bases between them. The germline V gene encodes CDR1 GTSNPN and CDR2 SVGIG (reference sequence). CDR3 length: 13 residues.

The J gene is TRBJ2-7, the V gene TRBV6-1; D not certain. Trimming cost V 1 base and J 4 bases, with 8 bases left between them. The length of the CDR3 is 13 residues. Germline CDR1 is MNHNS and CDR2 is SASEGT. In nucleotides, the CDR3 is TGTGCCAGCAGTGAAGAGGTGGGATACGAGCAGTACTTC. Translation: CASSEEVGYEQYF.

This chain's CDR3 is CASSNAYSGANVLTF. The CDR3 DNA sequence: TGTGCCAGCAGCAACGCCTATTCTGGGGCCAACGTCCTGACTTTC. The chain is built from TRBV7-8 and TRBJ2-6; unclear D gene. Trimming pared 5 bases from V and 1 base from J, leaving 9 bases between. This CDR3 is 15 amino acids long. Per germline, CDR1 SGHVS and CDR2 FQNEAQ.

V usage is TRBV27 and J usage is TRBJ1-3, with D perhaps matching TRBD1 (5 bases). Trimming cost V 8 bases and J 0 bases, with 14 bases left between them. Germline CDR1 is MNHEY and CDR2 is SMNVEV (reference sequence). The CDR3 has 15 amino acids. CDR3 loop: CASRTRVNSGNTIYF. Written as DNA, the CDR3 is TGTGCCAGCCGCACCAGGGTCAACTCTGGAAACACCATATATTTT.

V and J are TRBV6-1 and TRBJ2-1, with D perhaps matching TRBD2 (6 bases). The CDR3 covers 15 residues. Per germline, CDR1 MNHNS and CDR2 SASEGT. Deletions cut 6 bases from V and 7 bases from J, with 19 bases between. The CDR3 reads CASRDDLWRGNEQFF. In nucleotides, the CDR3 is TGTGCCAGCAGGGACGACCTATGGAGGGGAAATGAGCAGTTCTTC.

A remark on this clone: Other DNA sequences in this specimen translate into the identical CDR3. The CDR3 here is CASSLGMNTEAFF. For the CDR3, the DNA is TGTGCCAGCAGTTTAGGCATGAACACTGAAGCTTTCTTT. This rearrangement joins TRBV27 to TRBJ1-1; no definite D call. Trimming pared 2 bases from V and 0 bases from J, leaving 4 bases between. Germline V lookup: CDR1 MNHEY, CDR2 SMNVEV (reference sequence). The CDR3 loop spans 13 amino acids.